One sample yielded the 17 T cell receptor beta chains listed below, sequenced in a study of T cell repertoires in cytomegalovirus infection. MiXCR, applied by TCRdb to the reads, yields one record per CDR3 protein. Among fewer than 200,000 distinct CDR3 sequences listed, around 14% were seen once. The sequenced sample was PBMCs. These receptors all come from a human donor in good health (CMV status not recorded). Some clones in this sample may be carry-over from other donors' samples.

The CDR3 is CASSPTVTGLAGVIDTQYF. Here the CDR3 DNA reads TGTGCCAGCAGCCCAACCGTCACGGGACTAGCGGGGGTGATAGATACGCAGTATTTT. This chain joins TRBV3-1 and TRBJ2-3; 14 bases are shared with TRBD2. The CDR3 has 19 amino acids. J lost 5 bases, V lost 4 bases, and 14 bases had no gene match. The germline V gene has CDR1 LGHDT and CDR2 YNNKEL (reference sequence).

The chain has TRBV13 and TRBJ2-7; either TRBD1 or TRBD2 may supply D (5 bases each). CDR3 length: 15 residues. The germline CDR1 and CDR2 sequences are PRHDT and FYEKMQ (reference sequence). V lost 2 bases and J lost 2, with 13 bases in between. The CDR3 reads CASSLRRDGTYEQYF. DNA for the CDR3: TGTGCCAGCAGCTTAAGACGGGACGGAACCTACGAGCAGTACTTC.

The chain employs TRBV27 and TRBJ2-3; D call uncertain. CDR1 and CDR2 from the germline V gene are MNHEY and SMNVEV (reference sequence). This CDR3 has 12 amino acids. Deletions cut 3 bases from V and 5 bases from J, with 6 bases between. The CDR3 DNA follows: TGTGCCAGCAGTTTCACGAGAGATACGCAGTATTTT. As protein: CASSFTRDTQYF.

This clonotype occurred many times. The chain recombines TRBV7-8 with TRBJ2-7; 10 bases fit TRBD2. The ends lost 6 bases at V and 0 bases at J; junction bases unmatched: 5. Germline values: CDR1 SGHVS, CDR2 FQNEAQ. The CDR3 loop spans 15 amino acids. The CDR3 loop reads CASSNRLAGSYEQYF. The CDR3 DNA follows: TGTGCCAGCAGTAACAGACTAGCGGGCTCCTACGAGCAGTACTTC.

This clonotype occurred many times. The J gene is TRBJ2-4, the V gene TRBV19, with 9 bases matching TRBD1. V was clipped by 5 bases and J by 1 base; unmatched bases: 24. Looked up from germline, CDR1 is LNHDA and CDR2 is SQIVND (reference sequence). The CDR3 contains 22 residues. For the CDR3, the DNA is TGTGCCAGTAGTTTTTACCTCTCCGGGACAGGGAGAGGTGCTGGGGCCAAAAACATTCAGTACTTC. The encoded protein is CASSFYLSGTGRGAGAKNIQYF.

This rearrangement joins TRBV2 to TRBJ2-1, with D perhaps TRBD2 (7 bases). Trimming removed 8 bases at V and 4 bases at J, with 15 bases between. The CDR3 totals 14 residues. CDR1 and CDR2 (germline): SNHLY, FYNNEI. CDR3 nucleotides: TGTGCCAGCCAAGGGGGGGCGGGGTACAATGAGCAGTTCTTC. Translated: CASQGGAGYNEQFF.

This clonotype was recorded many times. The chain joins TRBV7-9 to TRBJ1-4; no clear D gene. From germline, CDR1 is SEHNR and CDR2 FQNEAQ (reference sequence). V dropped 4 bases and J dropped 6 bases, with 15 bases sitting between them. The CDR3 loop spans 15 amino acids. CDR3 in amino acids: CASSSRLPEDEKLFF. The CDR3 nucleotides read TGTGCCAGCAGCTCACGACTCCCGGAGGATGAAAAACTGTTTTTT.

This clonotype was picked up a small number of times. The CDR3, as DNA: TGCGCCAGCAGCTTACAGGGAGGGACAGCAGCCAAAAACATTCAGTACTTC. Its translation is CASSLQGGTAAKNIQYF. This chain uses TRBV5-1 with TRBJ2-4; D possibly uses TRBD1 or TRBD2 (7 bases each). Looked up from germline, CDR1 is SGHRS and CDR2 is YFSETQ. This CDR3 is 17 amino acids long. V was pared by 2 bases and J by 0 bases, with 15 bases between.

This clonotype was detected many times. The chain combines TRBV6-2 or TRBV6-3 with TRBJ2-1; TRBD1 agrees at 8 bases. Trimming took 0 bases from V and 4 from J; bases not matched to a gene: 5. CDR3 length: 16 residues. Germline V gene data show CDR1 as MNHEY and CDR2 as SVGEGT. CDR3 bases: TGTGCCAGCAGTTACTCATTAGGACAGGGTTACAATGAGCAGTTCTTC. Protein product: CASSYSLGQGYNEQFF.

The V gene is TRBV27, the J gene TRBJ1-5, with D unclear. The length of the CDR3 is 19 residues. Trimming cost V 5 bases and J 0 bases, with 23 bases left between them. Per germline, CDR1 MNHEY and CDR2 SMNVEV (reference sequence). The CDR3 region is CASSPDWVVRLASNQPQHF. CDR3 coding DNA: TGTGCCAGCAGTCCCGACTGGGTTGTGAGGCTAGCTAGCAATCAGCCCCAGCATTTT.

This clonotype occurred many times. The CDR3 bases are TGTGCCAGCAGACGGGGACAGGGGTCCTACGAGCAGTACTTC. Translation gives CASRRGQGSYEQYF. V usage is TRBV6-2 or TRBV6-3 and J usage is TRBJ2-7; 10 nucleotides match TRBD1. Trimming cost V 6 bases and J 1 base; bases outside gene matches: 3. CDR1 MNHEY and CDR2 SVGEGT come from the germline V gene. This CDR3 contains 14 residues.

At least ten counts were recorded for this clonotype. This chain links TRBV20-1 with TRBJ2-1; 14 bases map to TRBD2. CDR1 is DFQATT and CDR2 is SNEGSKA in the germline V gene (reference sequence). CDR3 length: 14 residues. V was pared by 6 bases and J by 5 bases, with 3 bases of the junction left unmatched. The CDR3 bases are TGCAGTGCCCTGACTAGCGGGAGGGACAATGAGCAGTTCTTC. This encodes CSALTSGRDNEQFF.

This clonotype was seen ten or more times. The rearrangement joins TRBV12-3 or TRBV12-4 to TRBJ2-3; D tentatively reads TRBD1 or TRBD2 (5 bases each). V gave up 5 bases and J gave up 5 bases, with 14 bases separating them. There are 14 residues in the CDR3. The CDR3 sequence is CASSPGAGRDTQYF. The DNA for the CDR3 is TGTGCCAGCAGTCCCGGCGCAGGGAGAGATACGCAGTATTTT.

The table lists this clonotype with many counts. The genes are TRBV7-8 and TRBJ1-5; 10 positions agree with TRBD1. The germline gives CDR1 SGHVS, CDR2 FQNEAQ. V was clipped by 5 bases and J by 8 bases; unmatched bases: 12. The CDR3 is made up of 16 amino acids. CDR3 DNA: TGTGCCAGCAGCCCCCTGGACAGGGGGGTTTCGGAGCCCCAGCATTTT. Translation: CASSPLDRGVSEPQHF.

This clonotype appeared a few times. J is TRBJ2-1 and V is TRBV11-3, with 8 positions matching TRBD2. This CDR3 spans 13 amino acids. With 5 bases clipped from V and 10 bases from J, the junction kept 7 bases outside the gene matches. The germline V gene encodes CDR1 SGHNT and CDR2 YENEEA. The CDR3 DNA follows: TGTGCCAGCAGCACTAGCGGTCCGGGGGAGCAGTTCTTC. Protein sequence: CASSTSGPGEQFF.

This clonotype was observed a few times. The chain combines TRBV6-6 with TRBJ2-5, with 10 bases aligning to TRBD2. Trimming removed 4 bases from V and 4 bases from J; junction bases left unmatched: 6. CDR1 and CDR2 (germline): MNHNY, SVGAGI (reference sequence). The CDR3 runs to 15 residues. The CDR3 bases are TGTGCCAGCAGTTCTAGCGGGAGTAATAGAGAGACCCAGTACTTC. The encoded protein is CASSSSGSNRETQYF.

This clonotype was counted many times. The chain joins TRBV6-1 to TRBJ2-7; D call uncertain. Trimming took 6 bases from V and 5 from J, leaving 17 bases between them. The length of the CDR3 is 14 residues. Germline V lookup: CDR1 MNHNS, CDR2 SASEGT. The chain's CDR3 is CASREPNQGHEQYF. The CDR3 DNA sequence: TGTGCCAGCAGAGAACCGAATCAAGGCCACGAGCAGTACTTC.